Following are 21 T cell receptor beta chains from one sample sequenced in a study of Graves' ophthalmopathy and Graves' hyperthyroidism. RNA transcripts provided the template for amplifying TCR beta CDR3 regions. The first round was an RT-PCR with HTBI primers, and the second round was a multiplex PCR. TCRdb passed the multiplex PCR reads through MiXCR, listing each CDR3 protein once. The table shows 450,000 or so distinct CDR3 sequences, with over 13% occurring only once. The specimen sequenced was blood. The source of these receptors is a woman aged 25 to 39 with Graves' ophthalmopathy.

This chain connects TRBV20-1 to TRBJ2-2; 7 bases match TRBD1. V lost 6 bases to trimming and J lost 0 bases; unmatched junction nucleotides: 4. The CDR3 extends over 14 amino acids. Germline V gene lookup returns CDR1 DFQATT and CDR2 SNEGSKA (reference sequence). CDR3 in DNA: TGCAGTGCCGCAGGACAGGCGAACACCGGGGAGCTGTTTTTT. It translates to CSAAGQANTGELFF.

At least ten counts were recorded for this clonotype. An end of the junction does not agree with germline; a read error may underlie this. The chain joins TRBV4-1 to TRBJ2-5; 10 positions agree with TRBD1. The length of the CDR3 is 16 residues. From germline, CDR1 is MGHRA and CDR2 YSYEKL. The CDR3 nucleotides read TGCGCCAGCAGCCCTACAGTGACAGGGGGCCGAGAGGCCCAGTACTTC. Its protein is CASSPTVTGGREAQYF.

This clonotype was counted many times. This sequence joins TRBV6-1 and TRBJ1-5, with a possible D match to TRBD1 (6 bases). Looked up from germline, CDR1 is MNHNS and CDR2 is SASEGT. V was shortened by 2 bases and J by 4 bases, with 15 bases between the two germline ends. The length of the CDR3 is 16 residues. CDR3 DNA sequence: TGTGCCAGCAGTGAATTTGGCAGGGGCTGGAATCAGCCCCAGCATTTT. Translated, it gives CASSEFGRGWNQPQHF.

This clonotype was seen repeatedly, ten times or more. The chain links TRBV6-1 to TRBJ1-1; 7 bases fit TRBD1. This CDR3 has 13 residues. The germline V gene encodes CDR1 MNHNS and CDR2 SASEGT. J was trimmed by 1 base and V by 10 bases; bases with no gene match: 6. The CDR3 DNA reads as TGTGCCAACAAAGACAGGGAGAACACTGAAGCTTTCTTT. Protein sequence: CANKDRENTEAFF.

There are many counts of this clonotype. As DNA, the CDR3 is TGCGCCAGTAGACCCCACGGACCGAACACCGGGGAGCTGTTTTTT. Translating gives CASRPHGPNTGELFF. The chain has TRBV5-1 and TRBJ2-2; D is unresolved. Between the trimmed V and J ends, which lost 8 bases and 0 bases, there was a span of 14 bases. This CDR3 has 15 amino acids. The V gene's germline CDR1 is SGHRS and CDR2 YFSETQ. The complete variable domain, with remaining parts taken from reference TRBV5-1 and TRBJ2-2, reads KAGVTQTPRYLIKTRGQQVTLSCSPISGHRSVSWYQQTPGQGLQFLFEYFSETQRNKGNFPGRFSGRQFSNSRSEMNVSTLELGDSALYLCASRPHGPNTGELFFGEGSRLTVL.

Many counts were recorded for this clonotype. V and J are TRBV19 and TRBJ1-2; D remains unclear. Germline-derived CDR1 and CDR2 are LNHDA and SQIVND (reference sequence). V lost 7 bases, J lost 1 base, and 7 bases lay in between. There are 12 residues in the CDR3. CDR3 bases: TGTGCCAGTATGGCGGGTAACTATGGCTACACCTTC. Translation gives CASMAGNYGYTF.

This clonotype was detected many times. The V call is TRBV27, the J call TRBJ1-5; 8 nucleotides match TRBD1. CDR3 length: 17 residues. Germline CDR1 and CDR2: MNHEY and SMNVEV (reference sequence). V lost 6 bases, J lost 0 bases, and 10 bases stayed unmatched. The CDR3 DNA reads TGTGCCAGCAGGTTCGGGACAGGAAGATATAGCAATCAGCCCCAGCATTTT. It specifies CASRFGTGRYSNQPQHF.

This clonotype was detected ten times or more. The chain joins TRBV4-1 to TRBJ2-7; D gene unclear. This CDR3 comprises 14 residues. Trimming shortened V by 5 bases and J by 7 bases, and 18 bases separated the two germline ends. Per germline, CDR1 MGHRA and CDR2 YSYEKL. The CDR3 bases are TGCGCCAGCAGCTCTATAGGTGGGCTGGGGGAGCAGTACTTC. Amino acids: CASSSIGGLGEQYF.

This clonotype turned up a few times. V usage is TRBV19 and J usage is TRBJ1-5; 8 nucleotides line up with TRBD1. Unmatched junction bases numbered 13, after V lost 5 bases and J lost 4 bases. The CDR3 runs 17 residues. Germline CDR1 is LNHDA and CDR2 is SQIVND (reference sequence). This CDR3 reads CASSGSQGALNNQPQHF. In DNA, the CDR3 is TGTGCCAGTAGTGGATCGCAGGGGGCCCTAAATAATCAGCCCCAGCATTTT.

This clonotype was observed a handful of times. The CDR3 DNA is TGTGCCAGCAATCTGGACGGAAATCAGCCCCAGCATTTT. Its protein product is CASNLDGNQPQHF. V and J are TRBV12-3 or TRBV12-4 and TRBJ1-5; D unresolved. The CDR3 has 13 amino acids. V was clipped by 7 bases and J by 4 bases, with 11 bases between them.

This clonotype appeared a few times. The rearrangement links TRBV4-1 to TRBJ2-5; 11 bases match TRBD2. There are 15 residues in the CDR3. Germline CDR1 is MGHRA and CDR2 is YSYEKL. Trimming removed 6 bases from V and 2 bases from J; junction bases left unmatched: 5. The CDR3 DNA reads as TGCGCCAGCAGAGCGACTAGCGGGATACAAGAGACCCAGTACTTC. Encoded protein: CASRATSGIQETQYF.

This clonotype was observed at least ten times. The gene calls are TRBV5-1 and TRBJ1-1, with a weak D call TRBD1 (5 bases). V lost 4 bases to trimming and J lost 3 bases, with 13 bases between them. This CDR3 is 14 amino acids long. Germline CDR1 reads SGHRS; CDR2 reads YFSETQ. The CDR3 DNA reads as TGCGCCAGCAGCACACAAGGGACGGACACTGAAGCTTTCTTT. Its translation is CASSTQGTDTEAFF.

This clonotype appeared many times. The genes are TRBV30 and TRBJ2-7; no clear D. V lost 0 bases and J 6 bases, leaving 12 bases between the germline ends. CDR1 GTSNPN and CDR2 SVGIG come from the germline V gene (reference sequence). This CDR3 has 13 amino acids. The DNA of the CDR3 is TGTGCCTGGAGTGTAGACGTACCGTTCGAGCAGTACTTC. Translation: CAWSVDVPFEQYF.

This clonotype was observed a handful of times. The V and J genes are TRBV30 and TRBJ2-3, with 15 bases matching TRBD2. The CDR3 contains 13 residues. Germline CDR1 is GTSNPN and CDR2 is SVGIG (reference sequence). The V and J ends lost 5 bases and 13 bases, in that order; junction bases with no gene match: 7. CDR3 sequence reads: CAWSGTSGGPEYF. In DNA form, the CDR3 reads TGTGCCTGGTCCGGGACTAGCGGGGGGCCGGAGTATTTT.

This clonotype occurred once. This likely comes from a read error, as the CDR3 has no conserved phenylalanine or tryptophan at its end. No DNA is shown, since the ends of the CDR3 on it are uncertain; the CDR3 is the one TCRdb lists. V gene TRBV5-1 combines with J gene TRBJ1-1. From its first to its last residue, the CDR3 has 13 amino acids. Germline CDR1 SGHRS, CDR2 YFSETQ. This chain's CDR3 is CASSLGRRGEACL.

This clonotype came up once. V and J are TRBV6-2 or TRBV6-3 and TRBJ1-1; D unresolved. From germline, CDR1 is MNHEY and CDR2 SVGEGT. The CDR3 contains 13 residues. Between the trimmed V and J ends, which lost 7 bases and 1 base, there was a span of 10 bases. CDR3 residues: CASISGANTEAFF. Here the CDR3 DNA reads TGTGCCAGCATTTCAGGAGCGAACACTGAAGCTTTCTTT.

Ten or more counts support this clonotype. The rearrangement uses TRBV25-1 and TRBJ1-1, with D hard to call. V was clipped by 5 bases and J by 1 base, with 11 bases between them. The CDR3 spans 14 residues. Looked up from germline, CDR1 is MGHDK and CDR2 is SYGVNS. CDR3 sequence (DNA): TGTGCCAGCAGTCCAAGCTCGGGGAACACTGAAGCTTTCTTT. Its protein product is CASSPSSGNTEAFF. Drawing the rest from reference TRBV25-1 and TRBJ1-1, the complete variable domain is EADIYQTPRYLVIGTGKKITLECSQTMGHDKMYWYQQDPGMELHLIHYSYGVNSTEKGDLSSESTVSRIRTEHFPLTLESARPSHTSQYLCASSPSSGNTEAFFGQGTRLTVV.

The chain combines TRBV15 with TRBJ1-1; 9 positions match TRBD1. The V and J ends lost 5 bases and 2 bases, in that order; junction bases with no gene match: 9. Looked up from germline, CDR1 is LNHNV and CDR2 is YYDKDF (reference sequence). The CDR3 sequence is 16 residues long. CDR3 protein: CATSAMDRGRNTEAFF. Here the CDR3 DNA reads TGTGCCACCAGCGCAATGGACAGGGGAAGAAACACTGAAGCTTTCTTT. The full variable domain, with the rest looked up from reference TRBV15 and TRBJ1-1, is DAMVIQNPRYQVTQFGKPVTLSCSQTLNHNVMYWYQQKSSQAPKLLFHYYDKDFNNEADTPDNFQSRRPNTSFCFLDIRSPGLGDTAMYLCATSAMDRGRNTEAFFGQGTRLTVV.

This clonotype came up many times. The V gene is TRBV27, the J gene TRBJ1-6; D might be TRBD1 (6 bases). Trimming shortened V by 5 bases and J by 7 bases, and 15 bases separated the two germline ends. In germline, CDR1 is MNHEY, CDR2 SMNVEV (reference sequence). CDR3 length equals 15 residues. CDR3 residues: CASSGPRDINSPLHF. CDR3 coding DNA: TGTGCCAGCAGTGGACCCCGGGACATAAATTCACCCCTCCACTTT.

This chain connects TRBV3-1 to TRBJ1-3; no clear D gene. V was cut by 0 bases and J by 4 bases, with 13 bases left in between. CDR3 size: 16 residues. Germline assignment: CDR1 LGHDT and CDR2 YNNKEL (reference sequence). CDR3: CASSQERFSGGNTIYF. The DNA for the CDR3 is TGTGCCAGCAGCCAAGAGCGGTTCTCGGGCGGAAACACCATATATTTT.

This clonotype was recorded at least ten times. The V and J genes are TRBV11-2 and TRBJ2-7; a possible D gene is TRBD2 (5 bases). This CDR3 comprises 13 residues. CDR1 is SGHAT, CDR2 FQNNGV, per germline. V lost 7 bases to trimming and J lost 3 bases, with 13 bases between them. CDR3 DNA: TGTGCCAGCACCTTGGGCCGGGGCTACGAGCAGTACTTC. Its protein product is CASTLGRGYEQYF.